The 7 T cell receptor beta chains presented below share a single source sample, sequenced in a study of shared clonotypes between healthy human individuals. The table came from immunoSEQ multiplex PCR; TCRdb's copy has only in-frame clones and leaves some out. The sample has hundreds of thousands of clones, roughly 70% seen once. Sequencing was done on a sample of memory CD4+ T cells sorted from blood. Subset described: CD45RA-negative fraction. These receptors came from a woman under 40 in good health.

CDR3 sequence: CASSGGFQETQYF. The CDR3, as DNA: TGTGCCAGCAGCGGAGGGTTTCAAGAGACCCAGTACTTC. The chain uses TRBV5-4 and TRBJ2-5, with a weak D call TRBD2 (6 bases). Trimming cost V 4 bases and J 2 bases, with 9 bases left between them. CDR3 length equals 13 residues. Germline CDR1 and CDR2: SGHNT and YYREEE (reference sequence).

This clone was seen a few times. This specimen includes other DNA sequences encoding the same CDR3. The chain couples TRBV11-2 to TRBJ1-6; TRBD1 might be the D (5 bases). Germline CDR1 is SGHAT and CDR2 is FQNNGV. The CDR3 is 15 amino acids. Trimming pared 0 bases from V and 6 bases from J, leaving 9 bases between. Here the CDR3 reads CASSLDQGPNSPLHF. The DNA for the CDR3 is TGTGCCAGCAGCTTAGATCAGGGTCCTAATTCACCCCTCCACTTT.

The chain carries TRBV27 and TRBJ1-2; D might be TRBD1 (5 bases). The V and J ends lost 3 bases and 6 bases respectively, with 11 bases between them. This CDR3 comprises 13 residues. CDR1 and CDR2 (germline): MNHEY, SMNVEV (reference sequence). In DNA, the CDR3 is TGTGCCAGCAGTTTTGAACGGGGACATGGCTACACCTTC. Protein product: CASSFERGHGYTF.

The chain employs TRBV6-1 and TRBJ1-1; D is unresolved. In germline, CDR1 is MNHNS, CDR2 SASEGT. This CDR3 has 12 amino acids. With 8 bases removed from V and 7 bases from J, the gap between germline ends came to 14 bases. This CDR3 reads CASYSTALEAFF. The CDR3 DNA reads as TGTGCCAGCTACTCGACCGCCCTTGAAGCTTTCTTT.

The chain carries TRBV2 and TRBJ2-1, with 7 bases that match TRBD1. Unmatched junction bases numbered 6, after V lost 5 bases and J lost 5 bases. The germline gives CDR1 SNHLY, CDR2 FYNNEI. This CDR3 has 14 residues. Here the CDR3 DNA reads TGTGCCAGCAGTTCGACAGGGCTACACAATGAGCAGTTCTTC. Protein sequence: CASSSTGLHNEQFF.

The sample holds a few counts of this clone. The chain recombines TRBV11-2 with TRBJ2-1, with TRBD2 identical over 8 bases. There are 17 residues in the CDR3. The V gene end was trimmed by 5 bases and the J gene end by 9 bases; junction bases not matched to a gene: 18. Germline V CDR1 and CDR2: SGHAT, FQNNGV. The CDR3 protein is CASSPFGRDPRLSEQFF. For the CDR3, the DNA is TGTGCCAGCAGCCCGTTCGGGAGGGACCCTCGACTCAGTGAGCAGTTCTTC.

This chain uses TRBV19 with TRBJ1-5; 7 nucleotides line up with TRBD1. Germline V gives CDR1 LNHDA, CDR2 SQIVND (reference sequence). CDR3 length equals 15 residues. J lost 5 bases, V lost 6 bases, and 10 bases had no gene match. The CDR3: CASRKLQGLHQPQHF. The CDR3 DNA sequence: TGTGCCAGTAGGAAGCTACAGGGGCTGCATCAGCCCCAGCATTTT.